The TCR beta chain under discussion was sequenced for a study of T cells in localized non-small cell lung cancer (dated by TCRdb to about 2020). Broadly, across the study: The study analyzed T cell repertoires of a few hundred early-stage NSCLC patients, comparing tumors and uninvolved tumor-adjacent lungs. The cohort consisted of 200 to 300 treatment-naive NSCLC patients whose localized lung tumors had been resected. NSCLC patients had a mean age of roughly 66 years, and fewer than 150 were male and about 110 female. General conclusions and limits of the study: Of the top 100 tumor clones, a median of 57 were detected in paired uninvolved adjacent lung; approximately 30 were also among that lung's top 100. Higher T cell density in blood was associated with longer overall survival, whereas higher clonality in adjacent lung was associated with shorter survival. Because the study design was exploratory, TCR variables were selected using unadjusted p-values without false-discovery rate correction. Uninvolved tumor-adjacent lung showed the highest T cell clonality, higher than tumor, which suggests more focused antigenic responses in the uninvolved tumor-adjacent lung. Multi-region tumor sequencing was not performed, so intratumor heterogeneity could not be excluded.

With regard to this clone: What antigen it recognizes has not been identified. Nothing much larger sits one base from this clone, and base qualities are not available.

At diagnosis, tumor, uninvolved tumor-adjacent lung and peripheral blood were collected and then preserved as a mix of FFPE and fresh-frozen material. For TCR repertoire profiling, blood samples were analyzed as peripheral blood mononuclear cells. TCR beta CDR3 regions were sequenced from DNA using the immunoSEQ Assay. The study's processing was this. T cell density was computed as TCR beta template counts normalized to usable DNA estimated by amplifying housekeeping genes. The preseqR package was used to estimate richness by extrapolating to 400,000 templates for PBMC samples and to 120,000 templates for tissue samples. Clonality was taken to be one minus Pielou's evenness. To identify tissue-enriched TCRs, differential abundance testing was run on productive amino-acid clonotypes with a minimum total count of 5 and an alpha of 0.1. The Jaccard Index and the Morisita Overlap Index were used to quantify repertoire overlap between compartments. GLIPH clustered TCR beta CDR3s with public tetramer-defined viral CDR3s; viral motifs required at least three viral sequences plus V-gene enrichment. As stored in TCRdb, this immuneACCESS dataset retains in-frame rearrangements with V and J assigned. A fraction of the clones does not appear; measured against another copy, unresolved V genes explain less than half of the discrepancy, and the remainder lacks a known reason. D and trimming come from the DNA, and the V and J calls and clone size come from that table. For this sample there are 45,000 to 55,000 clones; 70% to 90% appear just once. Clones ranked in the top ten supply 15% to 20% of the sample.

Reading the germline V gene (reference sequence) gives CDR1 SEHNR and CDR2 FQNEAQ. At the junction V is shortened by 4 bases and J by 1 base, with 10 bases in between. The CDR3, from cysteine to phenylalanine, totals 14 residues. Only the CDR3 DNA is retained, 42 bases long and in frame from the first base. The sample was peripheral blood, taken before any cancer treatment. The V gene is TRBV7-9 and the J gene is TRBJ1-1; no D gene can be assigned with confidence. This TCR derives from a male donor at least 60 years old with stage III squamous cell lung carcinoma. The CDR3 has the sequence CASSSLGRNTEAFF. The DNA sequence is TGTGCCAGCAGCTCGCTAGGTCGGAACACTGAAGCTTTCTTT.